This T cell receptor beta chain was found in a study of OX40 agonist ivuxolimab in advanced cancers. The overall study: Previous treatment with anti-PD-1, anti-PD-L1 or anti-CTLA-4 therapy was allowed; roughly 40% had received some.

Systemic immunosuppression or autoimmune disease history was grounds to exclude patients. On cycle 4 day 1 and cycle 7 day 1, as well as at baseline, blood was sampled. The table came from immunoSEQ multiplex PCR; TCRdb's copy has only in-frame clones and leaves some out. The sample carries around 110,000 clones, 85% to 95% recorded once. The ends were cut back, 0 bases at V and 9 bases at J, with 7 bases in the middle. The CDR3 runs to 12 residues. Germline V CDR1 and CDR2: SGHNT, YYREEE (reference sequence). The sample was CD4+ or CD8+ T cells sorted from blood, taken in a trial of the OX40 agonist ivuxolimab. This receptor was taken from an adult with an advanced solid tumor such as melanoma, head and neck, liver or kidney cancer. The chain joins TRBV5-4 to TRBJ2-1; D possibly corresponds to TRBD1 (5 bases). The CDR3 DNA reads TGTGCCAGCAGCTTGGACAGGCTTGAGCAGTTCTTC. As protein: CASSLDRLEQFF.